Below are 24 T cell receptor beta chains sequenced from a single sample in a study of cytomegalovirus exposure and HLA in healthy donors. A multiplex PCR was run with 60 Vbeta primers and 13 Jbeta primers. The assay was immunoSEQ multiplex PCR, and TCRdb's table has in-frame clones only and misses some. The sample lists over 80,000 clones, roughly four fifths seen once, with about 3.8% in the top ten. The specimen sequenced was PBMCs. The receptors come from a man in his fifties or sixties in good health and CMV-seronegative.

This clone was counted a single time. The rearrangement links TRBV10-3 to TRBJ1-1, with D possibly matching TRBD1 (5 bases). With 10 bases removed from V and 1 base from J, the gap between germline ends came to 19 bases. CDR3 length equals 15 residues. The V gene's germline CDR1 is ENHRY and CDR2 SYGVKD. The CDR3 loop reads CATRVKAGPNTEAFF. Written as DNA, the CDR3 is TGTGCCACCCGGGTAAAAGCGGGACCGAACACTGAAGCTTTCTTT.

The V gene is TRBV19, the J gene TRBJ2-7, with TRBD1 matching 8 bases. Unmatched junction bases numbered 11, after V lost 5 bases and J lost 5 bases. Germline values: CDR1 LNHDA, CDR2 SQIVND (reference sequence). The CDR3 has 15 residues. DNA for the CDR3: TGTGCCAGTAGTTATAGGACAGGGATTTCGGACGAGCAGTACTTC. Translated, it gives CASSYRTGISDEQYF.

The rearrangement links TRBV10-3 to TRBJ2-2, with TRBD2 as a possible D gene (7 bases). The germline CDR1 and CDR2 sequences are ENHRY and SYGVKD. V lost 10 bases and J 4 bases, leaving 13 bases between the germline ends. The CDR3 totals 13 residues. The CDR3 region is CATEGGVTGELFF. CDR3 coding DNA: TGTGCCACGGAAGGGGGGGTCACCGGGGAGCTGTTTTTT.

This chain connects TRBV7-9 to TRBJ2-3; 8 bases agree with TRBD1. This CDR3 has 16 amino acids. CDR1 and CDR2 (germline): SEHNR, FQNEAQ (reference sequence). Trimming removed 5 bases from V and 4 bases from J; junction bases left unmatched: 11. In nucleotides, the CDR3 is TGTGCCAGCAGCAAGAGGACAGGGACGAGCGCAGATACGCAGTATTTT. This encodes CASSKRTGTSADTQYF. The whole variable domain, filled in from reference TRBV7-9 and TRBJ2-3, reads DTGVSQNPRHKITKRGQNVTFRCDPISEHNRLYWYRQTLGQGPEFLTYFQNEAQLEKSRLLSDRFSAERPKGSFSTLEIQRTEQGDSAMYLCASSKRTGTSADTQYFGPGTRLTVL.

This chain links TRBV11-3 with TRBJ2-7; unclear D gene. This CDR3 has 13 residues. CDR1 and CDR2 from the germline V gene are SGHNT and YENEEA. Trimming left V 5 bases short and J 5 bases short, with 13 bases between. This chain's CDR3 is CASSERGGNEQYF. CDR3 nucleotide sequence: TGTGCCAGCAGCGAACGAGGTGGCAACGAGCAGTACTTC.

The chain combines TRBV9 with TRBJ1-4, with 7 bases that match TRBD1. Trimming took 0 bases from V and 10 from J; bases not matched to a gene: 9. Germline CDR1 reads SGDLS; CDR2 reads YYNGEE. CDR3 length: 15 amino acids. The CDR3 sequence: CASSVEGTDVGKLFF. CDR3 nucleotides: TGTGCCAGCAGCGTAGAAGGGACAGACGTAGGAAAACTGTTTTTT.

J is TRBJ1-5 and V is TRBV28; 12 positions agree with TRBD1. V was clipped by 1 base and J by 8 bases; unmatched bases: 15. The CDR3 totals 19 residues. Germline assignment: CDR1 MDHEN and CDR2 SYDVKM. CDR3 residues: CASSLSMGRDRGRWEPQHF. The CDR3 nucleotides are TGTGCCAGCAGTTTATCCATGGGGAGGGACAGGGGGCGGTGGGAGCCCCAGCATTTT.

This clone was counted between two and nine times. The CDR3 protein is CASSLGDRADEKLFF. As DNA, the CDR3 is TGTGCCAGCAGCTTAGGGGACAGGGCAGATGAAAAACTGTTTTTT. The V call is TRBV13, the J call TRBJ1-4, with 8 bases fitting TRBD1. Germline CDR1 PRHDT, CDR2 FYEKMQ (reference sequence). J gave up 6 bases and V 0 bases, and 3 bases lay outside the gene matches. The CDR3 totals 15 residues.

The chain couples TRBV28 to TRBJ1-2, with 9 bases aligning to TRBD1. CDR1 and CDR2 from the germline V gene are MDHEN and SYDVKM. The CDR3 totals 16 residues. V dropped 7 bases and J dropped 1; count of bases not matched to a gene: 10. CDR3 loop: CASIPPGTGINYGYTF. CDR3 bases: TGTGCCAGCATCCCACCCGGGACAGGGATTAACTATGGCTACACCTTC.

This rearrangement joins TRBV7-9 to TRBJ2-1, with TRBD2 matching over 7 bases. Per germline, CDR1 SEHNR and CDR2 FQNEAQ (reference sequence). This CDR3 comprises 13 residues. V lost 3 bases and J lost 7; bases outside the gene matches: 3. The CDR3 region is CASSFSGLNEQFF. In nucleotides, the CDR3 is TGTGCCAGCAGCTTTAGCGGGCTGAATGAGCAGTTCTTC.

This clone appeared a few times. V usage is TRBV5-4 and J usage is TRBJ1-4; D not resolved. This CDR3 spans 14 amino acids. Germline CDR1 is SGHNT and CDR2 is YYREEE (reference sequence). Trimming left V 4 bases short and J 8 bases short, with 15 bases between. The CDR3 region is CASSPGGGSEKLFF. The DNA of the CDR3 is TGTGCCAGCAGCCCCGGAGGAGGGTCGGAAAAACTGTTTTTT.

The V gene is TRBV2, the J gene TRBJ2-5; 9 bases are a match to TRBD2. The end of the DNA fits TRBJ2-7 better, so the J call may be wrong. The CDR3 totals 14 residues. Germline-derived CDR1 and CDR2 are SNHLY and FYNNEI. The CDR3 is CASSGGRGAYEQYF. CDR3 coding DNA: TGTGCCAGCAGTGGCGGGAGGGGCGCCTACGAGCAGTACTTC.

The CDR3 loop reads CASSPSGVSNQPQHF. For the CDR3, the DNA is TGCGCCAGCAGCCCCTCCGGAGTGAGCAATCAGCCCCAGCATTTT. This chain uses TRBV5-1 with TRBJ1-5; D call uncertain. The CDR3 has 15 residues. CDR1 and CDR2 from the germline V gene are SGHRS and YFSETQ. V dropped 4 bases and J dropped 1 base, with 12 bases sitting between them.

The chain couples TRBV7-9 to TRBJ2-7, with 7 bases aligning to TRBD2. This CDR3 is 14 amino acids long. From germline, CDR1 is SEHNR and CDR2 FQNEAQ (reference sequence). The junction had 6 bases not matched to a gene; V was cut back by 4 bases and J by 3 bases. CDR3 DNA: TGTGCCAGCAGCTCCGGACTAGACGGCTACGAGCAGTACTTC. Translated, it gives CASSSGLDGYEQYF.

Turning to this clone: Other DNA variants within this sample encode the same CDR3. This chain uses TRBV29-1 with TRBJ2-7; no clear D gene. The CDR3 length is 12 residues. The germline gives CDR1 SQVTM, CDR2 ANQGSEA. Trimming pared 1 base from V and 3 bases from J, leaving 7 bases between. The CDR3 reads CSVEVADYEQYF. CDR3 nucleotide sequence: TGCAGCGTTGAAGTCGCAGACTACGAGCAGTACTTC.

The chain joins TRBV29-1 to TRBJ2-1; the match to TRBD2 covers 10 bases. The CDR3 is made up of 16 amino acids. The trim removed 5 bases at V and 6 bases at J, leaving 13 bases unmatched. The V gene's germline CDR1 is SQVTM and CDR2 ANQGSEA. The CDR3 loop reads CSVILGSSGSINEQFF. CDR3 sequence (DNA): TGCAGCGTTATATTAGGGTCTAGCGGGAGTATCAATGAGCAGTTCTTC.

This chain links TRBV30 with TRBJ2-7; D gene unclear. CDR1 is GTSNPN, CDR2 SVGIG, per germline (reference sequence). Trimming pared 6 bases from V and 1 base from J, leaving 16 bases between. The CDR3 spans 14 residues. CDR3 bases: TGTGCCTGCAGCCCGGAGTGGAATTCCTACGAGCAGTACTTC. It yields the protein CACSPEWNSYEQYF.

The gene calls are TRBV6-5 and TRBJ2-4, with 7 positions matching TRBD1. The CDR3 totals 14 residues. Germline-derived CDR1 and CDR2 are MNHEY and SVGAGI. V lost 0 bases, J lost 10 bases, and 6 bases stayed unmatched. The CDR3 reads CASSYSPGQLIQYF. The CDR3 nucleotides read TGTGCCAGCAGTTACTCACCGGGACAGCTGATTCAGTACTTC.

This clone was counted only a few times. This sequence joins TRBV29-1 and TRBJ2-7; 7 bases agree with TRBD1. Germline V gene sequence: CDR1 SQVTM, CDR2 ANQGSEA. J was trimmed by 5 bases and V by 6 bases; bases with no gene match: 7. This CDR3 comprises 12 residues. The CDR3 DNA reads TGCAGCGTCGACATGACAGGGAACGAGCAGTACTTC. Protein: CSVDMTGNEQYF.

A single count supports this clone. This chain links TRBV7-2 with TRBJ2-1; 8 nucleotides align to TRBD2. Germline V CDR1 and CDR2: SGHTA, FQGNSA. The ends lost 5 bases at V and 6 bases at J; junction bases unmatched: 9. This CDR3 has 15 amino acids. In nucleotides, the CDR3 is TGTGCCAGCAGCATAACTAGCGGCGCATTCAATGAGCAGTTCTTC. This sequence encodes CASSITSGAFNEQFF.

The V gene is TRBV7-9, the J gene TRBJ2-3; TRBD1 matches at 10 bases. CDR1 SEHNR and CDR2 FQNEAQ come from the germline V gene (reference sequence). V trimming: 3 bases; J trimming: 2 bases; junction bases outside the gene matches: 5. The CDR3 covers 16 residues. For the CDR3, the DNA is TGTGCCAGCAGCTTGGGACAGGGGTCCCACACAGATACGCAGTATTTT. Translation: CASSLGQGSHTDTQYF.

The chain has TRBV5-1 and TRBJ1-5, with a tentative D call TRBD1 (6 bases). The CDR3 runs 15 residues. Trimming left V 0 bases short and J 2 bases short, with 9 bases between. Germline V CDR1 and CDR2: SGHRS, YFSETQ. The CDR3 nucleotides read TGCGCCAGCAGCTTGGGTCAGGGGCGCAATCAGCCCCAGCATTTT. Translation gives CASSLGQGRNQPQHF. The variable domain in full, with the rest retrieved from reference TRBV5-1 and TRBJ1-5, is KAGVTQTPRYLIKTRGQQVTLSCSPISGHRSVSWYQQTPGQGLQFLFEYFSETQRNKGNFPGRFSGRQFSNSRSEMNVSTLELGDSALYLCASSLGQGRNQPQHFGDGTRLSIL.

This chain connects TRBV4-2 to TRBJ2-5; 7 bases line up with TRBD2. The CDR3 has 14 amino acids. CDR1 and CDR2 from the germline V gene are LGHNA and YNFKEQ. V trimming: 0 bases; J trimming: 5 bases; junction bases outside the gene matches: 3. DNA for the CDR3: TGTGCCAGCAGCCAAGATACCGGGGGGGAGACCCAGTACTTC. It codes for CASSQDTGGETQYF.

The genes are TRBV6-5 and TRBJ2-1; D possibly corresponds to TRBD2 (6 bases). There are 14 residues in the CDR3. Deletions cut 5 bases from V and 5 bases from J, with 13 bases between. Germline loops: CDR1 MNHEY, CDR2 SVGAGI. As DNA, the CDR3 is TGTGCCAGCAGTGGCTGGAGGGATGACAATGAGCAGTTCTTC. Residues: CASSGWRDDNEQFF.